These 7 T cell receptor beta chains originate from one sample sequenced in a study of OX40 agonist ivuxolimab in advanced cancers. The protocol was immunoSEQ multiplex PCR, while the TCRdb copy is restricted to in-frame clones and leaves out a portion. Of nearly 110,000 clones listed, roughly nine tenths are singletons. This specimen consisted of CD4+ or CD8+ T cells sorted from blood, obtained in a trial of the OX40 agonist ivuxolimab. Every receptor here comes from an adult with an advanced solid tumor such as melanoma, head and neck, liver or kidney cancer.

V usage is TRBV11-3 and J usage is TRBJ1-5, with D uncertain. The V and J ends lost 5 bases and 6 bases respectively, with 20 bases between them. CDR1 SGHNT and CDR2 YENEEA come from the germline V gene. The CDR3 length is 16 residues. CDR3: CASSPDSGRWRQPQHF. The CDR3 DNA follows: TGTGCCAGCAGCCCTGATTCGGGCAGGTGGCGTCAGCCCCAGCATTTT.

This chain connects TRBV7-8 to TRBJ1-5; D is undetermined. The ends were cut back, 2 bases at V and 0 bases at J, with 14 bases in the middle. The CDR3 totals 17 residues. Germline V gene data show CDR1 as SGHVS and CDR2 as FQNEAQ. The CDR3 DNA sequence: TGTGCCAGCAGCTTATGGGCAGCTCTTTCTAGCAATCAGCCCCAGCATTTT. Protein sequence: CASSLWAALSSNQPQHF.

The chain joins TRBV19 to TRBJ2-7; TRBD2 aligns across 15 bases. Germline CDR1 and CDR2: LNHDA and SQIVND (reference sequence). The junction had 5 bases not matched to a gene; V was cut back by 1 base and J by 1 base. The CDR3 spans 18 residues. This CDR3 reads CASSIVGLAGGRSYEQYF. The DNA of the CDR3 is TGTGCCAGTAGTATAGTGGGACTAGCGGGGGGCCGATCCTACGAGCAGTACTTC.

CDR3 DNA: TGTGCCACCTCGAACACAGATACGCAGTATTTT. It codes for CATSNTDTQYF. The rearrangement joins TRBV19 to TRBJ2-3, with no clear D. This CDR3 region has 11 residues. Trimming took off 10 bases at V and 2 bases at J, with 7 bases between the two ends. Germline CDR1 is LNHDA and CDR2 is SQIVND (reference sequence). Together with reference TRBV19 and TRBJ2-3, the CDR3 gives the full variable domain: DGGITQSPKYLFRKEGQNVTLSCEQNLNHDAMYWYRQDPGQGLRLIYYSQIVNDFQKGDIAEGYSVSREKKESFPLTVTSAQKNPTAFYLCATSNTDTQYFGPGTRLTVL.

The V and J genes are TRBV5-4 and TRBJ1-3; a weak D match, TRBD1 (5 bases). Germline V CDR1 and CDR2: SGHNT, YYREEE (reference sequence). The CDR3 sequence is 14 residues long. The germline V and J ends were trimmed by 4 bases and 4 bases, with 12 bases remaining between them. The chain's CDR3 is CASSAEGVGNTIYF. The CDR3 bases are TGTGCCAGCAGCGCTGAAGGGGTCGGAAACACCATATATTTT.

The V gene is TRBV7-2, the J gene TRBJ1-1; maybe TRBD1 (5 bases). The V and J ends lost 4 bases and 5 bases respectively, with 14 bases between them. The CDR3 loop spans 14 amino acids. Germline-derived CDR1 and CDR2 are SGHTA and FQGNSA. The CDR3 DNA reads TGTGCCAGCAGCTCTCGGGGGGAGCCGACTGAAGCTTTCTTT. Translation gives CASSSRGEPTEAFF.

This CDR3 is CASSQVPAGADTQYF. DNA of the CDR3: TGCGCCAGCAGCCAAGTACCCGCGGGGGCAGATACGCAGTATTTT. This rearrangement joins TRBV4-3 to TRBJ2-3, with TRBD2 matching over 7 bases. The CDR3 loop spans 15 amino acids. CDR1 and CDR2 (germline): LGHNA, YSLEER. V was pared by 1 base and J by 4 bases, with 5 bases of the junction left unmatched.